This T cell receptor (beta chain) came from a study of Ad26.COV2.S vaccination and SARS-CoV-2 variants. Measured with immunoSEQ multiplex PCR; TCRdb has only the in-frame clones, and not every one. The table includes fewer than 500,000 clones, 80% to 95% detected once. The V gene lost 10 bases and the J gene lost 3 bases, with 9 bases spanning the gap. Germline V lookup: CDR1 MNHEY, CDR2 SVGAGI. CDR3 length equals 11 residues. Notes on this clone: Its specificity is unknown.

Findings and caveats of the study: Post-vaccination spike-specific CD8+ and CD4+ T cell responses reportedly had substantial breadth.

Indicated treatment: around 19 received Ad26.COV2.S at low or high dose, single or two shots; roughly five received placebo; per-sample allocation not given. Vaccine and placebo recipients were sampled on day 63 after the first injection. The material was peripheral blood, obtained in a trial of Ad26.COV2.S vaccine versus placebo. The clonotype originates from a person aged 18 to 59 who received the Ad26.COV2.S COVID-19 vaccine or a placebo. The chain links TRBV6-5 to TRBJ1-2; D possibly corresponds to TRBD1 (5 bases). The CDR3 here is CATLRDYGYTF. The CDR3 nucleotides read TGTGCCACCCTCAGGGACTATGGCTACACCTTC.